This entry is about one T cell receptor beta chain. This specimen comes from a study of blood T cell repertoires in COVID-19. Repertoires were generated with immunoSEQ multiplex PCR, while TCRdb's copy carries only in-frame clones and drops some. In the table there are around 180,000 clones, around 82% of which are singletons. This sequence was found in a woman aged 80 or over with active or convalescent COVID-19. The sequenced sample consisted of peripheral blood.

The CDR3 DNA follows: TGTGCCAGCAGCTTAGGGACAGCATACTACAATGAGCAGTTCTTC. Its translation is CASSLGTAYYNEQFF. This chain uses TRBV11-3 with TRBJ2-1, with a weak D call TRBD1 (6 bases). Germline V gene lookup returns CDR1 SGHNT and CDR2 YENEEA. The length of the CDR3 is 15 residues. The V end lost 1 base, the J end lost 3 bases, and 10 bases lay between the germline ends.